The rows below give T cell receptor beta chains drawn from one sample of a study of T-cell reconstitution after alpha-beta-depleted transplantation in children. One entry per CDR3 protein results from TCRdb running MiXCR on the PCR reads. The sample holds about a million distinct CDR3 sequences, 25% to 30% seen once. Sequencing was performed on PBMCs, mostly from graft donor cells, taken 360 days after TCRalphabeta/CD19-depleted stem cell transplant. Receptors were obtained from a boy under three years old who had a stem cell transplant for SCID, so the T cells may come from the graft donor. Both conserved end residues are part of each CDR3. The D gene is left open where the match is weak. For some rows the clone size is stated as once, few or many, or as a class when expanded; others skip it.

D: TRBD1; V: TRBV24-1; size: few; J: TRBJ1-2; CDR3: CATSDPTGGGGYTF; DNA: TGTGCCACCAGTGACCCAACAGGGGGTGGTGGCTACACCTTC
D: -; V: TRBV29-1; size: -; J: TRBJ2-3; CDR3: CSVGTSADTQYF; DNA: TGCAGCGTTGGTACGTCGGCAGATACGCAGTATTTT
D: -; V: TRBV27; size: -; J: TRBJ2-1; CDR3: CASSQGVDEQFF; DNA: TGTGCCAGCAGCCAAGGGGTCGATGAGCAGTTCTTC
D: -; V: TRBV15; size: -; J: TRBJ2-7; CDR3: CATSRVGGLGEQYF; DNA: TGTGCCACCAGCAGAGTCGGGGGGCTGGGGGAGCAGTACTTC
D: -; V: TRBV6-5; size: -; J: TRBJ1-5; CDR3: CASSYSHPLFTRNQPQHF; DNA: TGTGCCAGCAGTTACTCGCACCCTTTATTTACACGAAATCAGCCCCAGCATTTT
D: -; V: TRBV20-1; size: -; J: TRBJ2-7; CDR3: CSAREGSVSSYEQYF; DNA: TGCAGTGCTAGAGAGGGTAGCGTCAGCTCCTACGAGCAGTACTTC
D: -; V: TRBV29-1; size: -; J: TRBJ1-2; CDR3: CSVELRGNYGYTF; DNA: TGCAGCGTTGAACTTAGAGGGAACTATGGCTACACCTTC
D: -; V: TRBV20-1; size: -; J: TRBJ2-1; CDR3: CSAPTGTPYNEQFF; DNA: TGCAGTGCTCCCACCGGGACCCCCTACAATGAGCAGTTCTTC
D: TRBD1; V: TRBV11-2; size: -; J: TRBJ1-1; CDR3: CASSPVDRGPYGTEAFF; DNA: TGTGCCAGCAGCCCCGTGGACAGGGGGCCGTATGGCACTGAAGCTTTCTTT
D: -; V: TRBV15; size: -; J: TRBJ2-7; CDR3: CATSRDRRQYYEQYF; DNA: TGTGCCACCAGCAGAGACCGGAGACAGTACTACGAGCAGTACTTC
D: TRBD1; V: TRBV18; size: once; J: TRBJ2-5; CDR3: CASSPGQGLQETQYF; DNA: TGTGCCAGCTCACCTGGACAGGGCCTTCAAGAGACCCAGTACTTC
D: -; V: TRBV3-1; size: -; J: TRBJ2-1; CDR3: CASSQVLGSLQSSYNEQFF; DNA: TGTGCCAGCAGCCAGGTCCTAGGTTCCCTACAGAGCTCCTACAATGAGCAGTTCTTC
D: TRBD2; V: TRBV15; size: few; J: TRBJ2-1; CDR3: CATSALLAGAYNEQFF; DNA: TGTGCCACCAGCGCCCTACTAGCGGGGGCTTACAATGAGCAGTTCTTC
D: TRBD2; V: TRBV4-1; size: few; J: TRBJ2-1; CDR3: CASSPRAGGAGNEQFF; DNA: TGCGCCAGCAGCCCTCGTGCCGGGGGGGCCGGCAATGAGCAGTTCTTC
D: -; V: TRBV5-1; size: -; J: TRBJ2-5; CDR3: CASSLVRREETQYF; DNA: TGCGCCAGCAGCTTGGTGAGGAGAGAAGAGACCCAGTACTTC
D: -; V: TRBV30; size: -; J: TRBJ2-7; CDR3: CAWSQGYEQYF; DNA: TGTGCCTGGAGCCAGGGCTACGAGCAGTACTTC
D: TRBD2; V: TRBV18; size: -; J: TRBJ2-7; CDR3: CASSPTPGLASYEQYF; DNA: TGTGCCAGCTCACCGACACCGGGACTAGCGTCCTACGAGCAGTACTTC
D: -; V: TRBV4-2; size: few; J: TRBJ2-3; CDR3: CASSQDGGHTDTQYF; DNA: TGTGCCAGCAGCCAAGACGGGGGCCACACAGATACGCAGTATTTT
D: TRBD2; V: TRBV5-1; size: -; J: TRBJ2-3; CDR3: CASSMGLAYSTDTQYF; DNA: TGCGCCAGCAGCATGGGACTAGCGTACAGCACAGATACGCAGTATTTT
D: -; V: TRBV4-1; size: -; J: TRBJ2-1; CDR3: CASSQGGNYNEQFF; DNA: TGCGCCAGCAGCCAAGGCGGGAACTACAATGAGCAGTTCTTC
D: TRBD1; V: TRBV4-3; size: few; J: TRBJ2-1; CDR3: CASSQEGETGLNEQFF; DNA: TGCGCCAGCAGCCAAGAAGGAGAGACAGGGTTGAATGAGCAGTTCTTC
D: -; V: TRBV5-1; size: -; J: TRBJ2-3; CDR3: CASSLEFVGDTQYF; DNA: TGCGCCAGCAGCTTGGAGTTTGTCGGGGATACGCAGTATTTT
D: TRBD1; V: TRBV7-9; size: -; J: TRBJ1-1; CDR3: CASSGLDREAFF; DNA: TGTGCCAGCAGCGGATTGGACAGGGAAGCTTTCTTT
D: -; V: TRBV6-1; size: -; J: TRBJ1-3; CDR3: CASTGDGYSGNTIYF; DNA: TGTGCCAGCACTGGGGACGGCTACTCCGGAAACACCATATATTTT
D: -; V: TRBV5-1; size: many; J: TRBJ1-5; CDR3: CASSLDRGSNQPQHF; DNA: TGCGCCAGCAGCTTGGACCGGGGGAGCAATCAGCCCCAGCATTTT
D: TRBD2; V: TRBV10-3; size: few; J: TRBJ2-1; CDR3: CAISRTSGGAIGYNEQFF; DNA: TGTGCCATCAGTAGGACTAGCGGGGGGGCCATTGGCTACAATGAGCAGTTCTTC
D: -; V: TRBV4-2; size: -; J: TRBJ2-1; CDR3: CASSQDLGGRGAQDNEQFF; DNA: TGTGCCAGCAGCCAAGATCTTGGAGGGAGGGGGGCGCAAGACAATGAGCAGTTCTTC
D: -; V: TRBV3-1; size: -; J: TRBJ2-7; CDR3: CASKPTREQYF; DNA: TGTGCCAGCAAACCGACGAGGGAGCAGTACTTC
D: -; V: TRBV5-5; size: -; J: TRBJ2-1; CDR3: CASTSKPPGGWEFF; DNA: TGTGCCAGCACCTCAAAGCCCCCGGGGGGCTGGGAGTTCTTC
D: TRBD1; V: TRBV5-1; size: few; J: TRBJ1-4; CDR3: CASSAGDRGRGEKLFF; DNA: TGCGCCAGCAGCGCCGGGGACAGGGGGCGAGGGGAAAAACTGTTTTTT
D: -; V: TRBV20-1; size: -; J: TRBJ1-5; CDR3: CSARPDPINQPQHF; DNA: TGCAGTGCCCGGCCGGACCCGATAAATCAGCCCCAGCATTTT
D: -; V: TRBV7-9; size: -; J: TRBJ2-2; CDR3: CASSLRDPPYTGELFF; DNA: TGTGCCAGCAGCCTCCGGGACCCTCCATACACCGGGGAGCTGTTTTTT
D: TRBD1; V: TRBV5-6; size: -; J: TRBJ2-7; CDR3: CASSRGQGYAQYF; DNA: TGTGCCAGCAGCCGGGGACAGGGGTACGCTCAGTACTTC
D: -; V: TRBV29-1; size: -; J: TRBJ1-3; CDR3: CSVEDPISGNTIYF; DNA: TGCAGCGTTGAAGATCCCATTTCTGGAAACACCATATATTTT
D: -; V: TRBV20-1; size: -; J: TRBJ1-3; CDR3: CSASAGTLSGNTIYF; DNA: TGCAGTGCTAGTGCGGGGACCCTCTCTGGAAACACCATATATTTT
D: -; V: TRBV20-1; size: few; J: TRBJ1-3; CDR3: CSARIETAHKTGAGNTIYF; DNA: TGCAGTGCTAGAATCGAAACAGCACATAAGACGGGAGCTGGAAACACCATATATTTT
D: TRBD2; V: TRBV5-1; size: -; J: TRBJ2-5; CDR3: CASSLGVNSGETQYF; DNA: TGCGCCAGCAGCTTGGGAGTCAATAGCGGGGAGACCCAGTACTTC
D: -; V: TRBV7-2; size: -; J: TRBJ2-3; CDR3: CASSLALDRTDTQYF; DNA: TGTGCCAGCAGCTTAGCCCTGGACAGAACAGATACGCAGTATTTT
D: -; V: TRBV5-6; size: few; J: TRBJ2-3; CDR3: CASSLLGVTGDTQYF; DNA: TGTGCCAGCAGCTTGTTGGGAGTCACTGGCGATACGCAGTATTTT
D: TRBD2; V: TRBV15; size: few; J: TRBJ2-1; CDR3: CATSRDPVAGGLYHSYNEQFF; DNA: TGTGCCACCAGCAGAGATCCGGTAGCGGGGGGCCTATACCACTCCTACAATGAGCAGTTCTTC
D: -; V: TRBV20-1; size: -; J: TRBJ2-6; CDR3: CSARDRTRPLAPLLESSGANVLTF; DNA: TGCAGTGCTAGAGATCGTACCCGCCCATTAGCCCCTTTGTTAGAAAGCTCTGGGGCCAACGTCCTGACTTTC
D: -; V: TRBV5-1; size: -; J: TRBJ2-5; CDR3: CASSDKSGVGETQYF; DNA: TGCGCCAGCAGCGACAAATCAGGGGTGGGGGAGACCCAGTACTTC
D: -; V: TRBV20-1; size: -; J: TRBJ1-1; CDR3: CSARGGQLSNTEAFF; DNA: TGCAGTGCTAGAGGTGGGCAGCTTTCGAACACTGAAGCTTTCTTT
D: -; V: TRBV10-3; size: -; J: TRBJ2-3; CDR3: CAISEPWTGSTDTQYF; DNA: TGTGCCATCAGTGAGCCATGGACGGGGAGCACAGATACGCAGTATTTT
D: -; V: TRBV6-2/TRBV6-3; size: -; J: TRBJ1-2; CDR3: CASGQIYGYTF; DNA: TGTGCCAGTGGACAGATCTATGGCTACACCTTC
D: TRBD1; V: TRBV4-1; size: -; J: TRBJ2-7; CDR3: CASSQGGTGSSYEQYF; DNA: TGCGCCAGCAGCCAAGGAGGGACAGGGAGCTCCTACGAGCAGTACTTC
D: -; V: TRBV12-3/TRBV12-4; size: few; J: TRBJ2-7; CDR3: CASSFGANSYEQYF; DNA: TGTGCCAGCAGTTTTGGTGCGAACTCCTACGAGCAGTACTTC
D: -; V: TRBV29-1; size: once; J: TRBJ2-7; CDR3: CSVASGQRSNEQYF; DNA: TGCAGCGTTGCCTCTGGACAAAGGTCCAACGAGCAGTACTTC
D: -; V: TRBV12-3/TRBV12-4; size: -; J: TRBJ1-6; CDR3: CASSFPGGNSPLHF; DNA: TGTGCCAGCAGTTTTCCTGGGGGCAATTCACCCCTCCACTTT
D: -; V: TRBV7-9; size: -; J: TRBJ2-1; CDR3: CASSLELPYNEQFF; DNA: TGTGCCAGCAGCTTAGAACTGCCTTACAATGAGCAGTTCTTC